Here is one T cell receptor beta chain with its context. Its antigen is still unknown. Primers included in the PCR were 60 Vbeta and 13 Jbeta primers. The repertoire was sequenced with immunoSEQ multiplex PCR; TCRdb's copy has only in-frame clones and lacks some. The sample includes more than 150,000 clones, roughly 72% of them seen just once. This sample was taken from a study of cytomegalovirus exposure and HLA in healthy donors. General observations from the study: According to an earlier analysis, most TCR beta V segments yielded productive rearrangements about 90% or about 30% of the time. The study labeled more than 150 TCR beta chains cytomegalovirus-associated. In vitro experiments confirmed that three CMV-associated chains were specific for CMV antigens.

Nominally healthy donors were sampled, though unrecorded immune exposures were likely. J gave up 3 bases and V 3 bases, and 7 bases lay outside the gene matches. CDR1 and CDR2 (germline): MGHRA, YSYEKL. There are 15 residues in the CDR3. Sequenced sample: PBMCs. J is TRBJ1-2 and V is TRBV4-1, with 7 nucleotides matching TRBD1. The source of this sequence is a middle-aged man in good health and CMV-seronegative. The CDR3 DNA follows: TGCGCCAGCAGCCAGGGGACAGCCACCCACTATGGCTACACCTTC. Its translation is CASSQGTATHYGYTF.